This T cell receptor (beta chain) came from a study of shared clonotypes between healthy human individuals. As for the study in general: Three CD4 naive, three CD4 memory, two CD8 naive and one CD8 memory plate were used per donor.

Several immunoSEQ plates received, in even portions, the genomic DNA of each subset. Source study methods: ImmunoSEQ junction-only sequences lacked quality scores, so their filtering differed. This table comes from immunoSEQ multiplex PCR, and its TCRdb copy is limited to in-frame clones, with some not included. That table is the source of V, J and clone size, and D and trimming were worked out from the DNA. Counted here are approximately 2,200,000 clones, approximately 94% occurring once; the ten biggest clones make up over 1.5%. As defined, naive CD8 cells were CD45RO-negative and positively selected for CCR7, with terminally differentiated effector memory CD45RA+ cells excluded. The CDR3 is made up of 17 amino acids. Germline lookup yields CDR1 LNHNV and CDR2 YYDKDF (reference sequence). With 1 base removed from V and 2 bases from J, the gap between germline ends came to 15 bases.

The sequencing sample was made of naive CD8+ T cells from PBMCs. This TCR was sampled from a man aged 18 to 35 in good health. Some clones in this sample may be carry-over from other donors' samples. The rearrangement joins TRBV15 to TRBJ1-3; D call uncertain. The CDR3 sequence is CATSRVPHDSTGNTIYF. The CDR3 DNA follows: TGTGCCACCAGCAGAGTCCCACACGATTCCACTGGAAACACCATATATTTT.